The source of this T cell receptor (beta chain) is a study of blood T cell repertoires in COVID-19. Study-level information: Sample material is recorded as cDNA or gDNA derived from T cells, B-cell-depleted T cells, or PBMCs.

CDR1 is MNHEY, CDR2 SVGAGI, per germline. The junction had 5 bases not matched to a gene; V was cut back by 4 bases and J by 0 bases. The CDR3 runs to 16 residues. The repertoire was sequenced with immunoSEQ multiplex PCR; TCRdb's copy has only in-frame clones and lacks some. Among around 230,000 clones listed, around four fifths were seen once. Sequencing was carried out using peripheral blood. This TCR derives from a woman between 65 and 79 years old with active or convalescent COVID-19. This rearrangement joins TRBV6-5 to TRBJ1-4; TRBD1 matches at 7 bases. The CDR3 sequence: CASSSIGQATNEKLFF. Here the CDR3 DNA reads TGTGCCAGCAGTTCCATCGGACAGGCAACTAATGAAAAACTGTTTTTT.